These 8 T cell receptor beta chains were sequenced from one sample in a study of cytomegalovirus exposure and HLA in healthy donors. Only in-frame clones appear in the TCRdb table, and some are missing; sequencing was by immunoSEQ multiplex PCR. The table shows some 170,000 clones, with around four fifths occurring only once. Sequencing input: PBMCs. These receptors all stem from a man in his thirties or forties in good health and CMV-seropositive.

DNA of the CDR3: TGTGCCAGCAGCTCCCAATCTTCGACTAGCCCGAGATATTACAATGAGCAGTTCTTC. Protein product: CASSSQSSTSPRYYNEQFF. This chain links TRBV9 with TRBJ2-1; TRBD2 matches at 7 bases. The CDR3 is 19 residues long. Trimming at V came to 4 bases and at J to 4 bases, leaving 20 bases not matched to a gene. Per germline, CDR1 SGDLS and CDR2 YYNGEE.

This clone was observed once. The chain joins TRBV7-9 to TRBJ1-2, with TRBD1 matching 7 bases. Germline V gives CDR1 SEHNR, CDR2 FQNEAQ (reference sequence). This CDR3 comprises 12 residues. The trim removed 7 bases at V and 4 bases at J, leaving 3 bases unmatched. CDR3 region: CASTSGGYGYTF. The CDR3 DNA reads as TGTGCCAGCACCTCAGGGGGCTATGGCTACACCTTC.

The chain combines TRBV19 with TRBJ2-7, with D perhaps TRBD1 (5 bases). CDR3 length equals 13 residues. CDR1 LNHDA and CDR2 SQIVND come from the germline V gene (reference sequence). V was shortened by 8 bases and J by 3 bases, with 14 bases between the two germline ends. The DNA for the CDR3 is TGTGCCAGTGGTTTTACAGGCCACTACGAGCAGTACTTC. Amino acid sequence: CASGFTGHYEQYF.

This chain joins TRBV7-2 and TRBJ2-7; TRBD1 matches at 11 bases. The germline V gene encodes CDR1 SGHTA and CDR2 FQGNSA. This CDR3 is built from 15 residues. V lost 5 bases and J lost 4; bases outside the gene matches: 7. For the CDR3, the DNA is TGTGCCAGCAGCCCCCGGACAGGGGGCGATTACGAGCAGTACTTC. Residues: CASSPRTGGDYEQYF.

V and J are TRBV4-1 and TRBJ2-5; a possible D gene is TRBD2 (6 bases). CDR1 and CDR2 from the germline V gene are MGHRA and YSYEKL. Trimming took off 4 bases at V and 2 bases at J, with 17 bases between the two ends. This CDR3 region has 16 residues. CDR3 nucleotide sequence: TGCGCCAGCAGCCTCCACTTGTTGGCGGGGCAAGAGACCCAGTACTTC. It specifies CASSLHLLAGQETQYF.

The CDR3 region is CSVQATNEKLFF. For the CDR3, the DNA is TGCAGCGTGCAGGCAACTAATGAAAAACTGTTTTTT. The chain has TRBV29-1 and TRBJ1-4; D not resolved. V was shortened by 6 bases and J by 0 bases, with 5 bases between the two germline ends. This CDR3 spans 12 amino acids. Germline-derived CDR1 and CDR2 are SQVTM and ANQGSEA.

This sequence joins TRBV10-3 and TRBJ2-5; 7 bases match TRBD1. Per germline, CDR1 ENHRY and CDR2 SYGVKD. The CDR3 is 12 residues long. With 8 bases clipped from V and 1 base from J, the junction kept 1 base outside the gene matches. The CDR3 reads CAIGTAQETQYF. The CDR3 bases are TGTGCCATCGGGACAGCCCAAGAGACCCAGTACTTC.

The J gene is TRBJ2-7, the V gene TRBV19; 7 nucleotides match TRBD1. The CDR3 runs 13 residues. Germline V gene sequence: CDR1 LNHDA, CDR2 SQIVND (reference sequence). V was clipped by 5 bases and J by 4 bases; unmatched bases: 5. In nucleotides, the CDR3 is TGTGCCAGTAGTTGGGGACAGACTTACGAGCAGTACTTC. Residues: CASSWGQTYEQYF.